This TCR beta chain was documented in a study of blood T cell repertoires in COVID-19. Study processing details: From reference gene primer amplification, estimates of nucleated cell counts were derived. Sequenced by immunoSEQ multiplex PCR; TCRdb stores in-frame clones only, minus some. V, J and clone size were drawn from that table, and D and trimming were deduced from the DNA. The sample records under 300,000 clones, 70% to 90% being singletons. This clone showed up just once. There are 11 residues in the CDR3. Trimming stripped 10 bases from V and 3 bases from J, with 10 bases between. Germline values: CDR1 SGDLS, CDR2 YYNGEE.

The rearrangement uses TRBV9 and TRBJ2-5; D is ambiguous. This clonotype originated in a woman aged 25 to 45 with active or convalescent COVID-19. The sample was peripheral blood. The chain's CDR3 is CASAREETQYF. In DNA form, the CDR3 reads TGTGCCTCCGCGCGAGAAGAGACCCAGTACTTC.